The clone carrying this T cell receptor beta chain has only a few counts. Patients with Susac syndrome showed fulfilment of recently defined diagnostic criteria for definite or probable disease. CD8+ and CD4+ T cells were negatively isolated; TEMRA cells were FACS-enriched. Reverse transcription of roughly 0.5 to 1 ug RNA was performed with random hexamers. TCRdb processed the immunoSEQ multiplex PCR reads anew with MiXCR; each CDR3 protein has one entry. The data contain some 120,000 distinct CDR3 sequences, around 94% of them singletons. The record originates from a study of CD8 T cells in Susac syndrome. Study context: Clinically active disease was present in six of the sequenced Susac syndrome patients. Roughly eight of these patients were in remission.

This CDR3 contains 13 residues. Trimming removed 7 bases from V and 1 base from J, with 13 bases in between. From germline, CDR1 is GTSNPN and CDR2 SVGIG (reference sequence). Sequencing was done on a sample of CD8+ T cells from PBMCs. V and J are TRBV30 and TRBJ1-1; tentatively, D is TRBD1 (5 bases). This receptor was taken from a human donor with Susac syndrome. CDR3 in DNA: TGTGCCTCGAGGGGAGGGGAGAACACTGAAGCTTTCTTT. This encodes CASRGGENTEAFF. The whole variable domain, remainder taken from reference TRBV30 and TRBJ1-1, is SQTIHQWPATLVQPVGSPLSLECTVEGTSNPNLYWYRQAAGRGLQLLFYSVGIGQISSEVPQNLSASRPQDRQFILSSKKLLLSDSGFYLCASRGGENTEAFFGQGTRLTVV.